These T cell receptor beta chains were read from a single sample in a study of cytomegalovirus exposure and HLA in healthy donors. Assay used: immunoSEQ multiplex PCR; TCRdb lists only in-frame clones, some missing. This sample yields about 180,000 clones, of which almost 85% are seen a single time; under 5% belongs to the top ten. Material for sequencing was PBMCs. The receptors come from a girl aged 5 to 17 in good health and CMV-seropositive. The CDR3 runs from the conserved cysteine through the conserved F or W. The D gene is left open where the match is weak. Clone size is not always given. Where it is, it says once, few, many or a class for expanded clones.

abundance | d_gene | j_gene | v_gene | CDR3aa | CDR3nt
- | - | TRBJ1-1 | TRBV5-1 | CASSLRPRNTEAFF | TGCGCCAGCAGCTTGAGACCTAGGAACACTGAAGCTTTCTTT
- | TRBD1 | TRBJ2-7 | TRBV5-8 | CASSPGGYEQYF | TGTGCCAGCAGCCCAGGGGGTTACGAGCAGTACTTC
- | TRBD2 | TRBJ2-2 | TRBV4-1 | CASSQGPGRDTGELFF | TGCGCCAGCAGCCAAGGGCCAGGGAGGGACACCGGGGAGCTGTTTTTT
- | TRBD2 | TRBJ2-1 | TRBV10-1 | CASSSTGGSYNEQFF | TGCGCCAGCAGTTCCACGGGGGGGTCCTACAATGAGCAGTTCTTC
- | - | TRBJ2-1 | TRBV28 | CASTLNPDRGLFF | TGTGCCAGCACCCTCAACCCGGACCGAGGGCTGTTCTTC
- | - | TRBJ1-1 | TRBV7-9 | CASSSRENTEAFF | TGTGCCAGCAGCTCGAGGGAGAACACTGAAGCTTTCTTT
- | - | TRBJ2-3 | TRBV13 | CASSSTYGGTDTQYF | TGTGCCAGCAGCTCAACCTACGGGGGCACAGATACGCAGTATTTT
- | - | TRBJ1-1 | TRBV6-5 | CASKRGTEAFF | TGTGCCAGCAAGAGGGGGACTGAAGCTTTCTTT
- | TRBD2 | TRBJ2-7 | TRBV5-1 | CASSLARGGSAYEQYF | TGCGCCAGCAGCTTGGCCCGGGGAGGGAGCGCCTACGAGCAGTACTTC
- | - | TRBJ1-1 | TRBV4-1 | CASSPTEGEGGTEAFF | TGCGCCAGCAGCCCGACCGAGGGGGAGGGCGGAACTGAAGCTTTCTTT
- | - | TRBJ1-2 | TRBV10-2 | CASSDSTYGYTF | TGCGCCAGCAGTGACAGTACCTATGGCTACACCTTC
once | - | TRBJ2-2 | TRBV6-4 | CASSEGLSTGELFF | TGTGCCAGCAGTGAGGGGCTAAGCACCGGGGAGCTGTTTTTT
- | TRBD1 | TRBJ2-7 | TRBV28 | CASSHRDRAIDEQYF | TGTGCCAGCAGCCACCGGGACAGGGCGATTGACGAGCAGTACTTC
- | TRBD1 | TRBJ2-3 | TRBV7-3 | CASSLWTGGATDTQYF | TGTGCCAGCAGCTTATGGACAGGGGGCGCGACAGATACGCAGTATTTT
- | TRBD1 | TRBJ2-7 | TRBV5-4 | CASSLDRGHYEQYF | TGTGCCAGCAGCCTCGACAGGGGGCACTACGAGCAGTACTTC
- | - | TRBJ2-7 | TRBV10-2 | CASSEYSNYEQYF | TGCGCCAGCAGTGAGTACTCAAACTACGAGCAGTACTTC
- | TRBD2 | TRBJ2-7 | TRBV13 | CASSSGLAGFEQYF | TGTGCCAGCAGCTCCGGACTAGCGGGGTTCGAGCAGTACTTC
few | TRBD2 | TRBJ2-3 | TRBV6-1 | CASSDGERGSDTQYF | TGTGCCAGCAGTGATGGGGAGCGGGGGTCAGATACGCAGTATTTT
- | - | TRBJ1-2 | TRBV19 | CASSPLQGSTPYGYTF | TGTGCCAGTAGTCCGCTGCAGGGGTCCACACCCTATGGCTACACCTTC
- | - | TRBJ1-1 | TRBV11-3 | CASSVPGNTEAFF | TGTGCCAGCAGTGTACCGGGGAACACTGAAGCTTTCTTT
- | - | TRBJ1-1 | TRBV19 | CASSGRGGLVNTEAFF | TGTGCCAGTAGTGGTAGGGGGGGACTCGTGAACACTGAAGCTTTCTTT
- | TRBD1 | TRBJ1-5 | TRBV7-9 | CASAHSGQGWVQPQHF | TGTGCCAGCGCTCATTCGGGACAGGGTTGGGTTCAGCCCCAGCATTTT
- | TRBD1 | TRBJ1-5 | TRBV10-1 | CASGRQGARNQPQHF | TGCGCCAGCGGAAGGCAGGGGGCACGCAATCAGCCCCAGCATTTT
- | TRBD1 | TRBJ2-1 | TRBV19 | CASSWGQGYNEQFF | TGTGCCAGTAGTTGGGGACAGGGCTACAATGAGCAGTTCTTC
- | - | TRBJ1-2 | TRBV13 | CASSFEGAYGYTF | TGTGCCAGCAGCTTCGAGGGTGCCTATGGCTACACCTTC
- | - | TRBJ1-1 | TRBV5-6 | CATSSTSPPEAFF | TGTGCCACTTCATCCACATCCCCCCCTGAAGCTTTCTTT
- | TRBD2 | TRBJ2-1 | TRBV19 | CASSIAVSGGAYNEQFF | TGTGCCAGTAGTATAGCCGTTAGCGGGGGGGCCTACAATGAGCAGTTCTTC
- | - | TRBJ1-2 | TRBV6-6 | CASRGGTTDGYTF | TGTGCCAGCAGGGGAGGGACTACGGATGGCTACACCTTC
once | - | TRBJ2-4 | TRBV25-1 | CASRMEGAKNIQYF | TGTGCCAGCAGGATGGAGGGGGCCAAAAACATTCAGTACTTC
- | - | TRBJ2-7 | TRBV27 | CASSFSTGPSYEQYF | TGTGCCAGCAGTTTCTCGACAGGACCCTCCTACGAGCAGTACTTC
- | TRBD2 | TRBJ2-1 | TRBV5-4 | CASSLASLAGAHEQFF | TGTGCCAGCAGCTTGGCCTCACTAGCGGGGGCCCATGAGCAGTTCTTC
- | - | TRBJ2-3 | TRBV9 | CASSVRGPSTDTQYF | TGTGCCAGCAGCGTCAGGGGCCCTTCCACAGATACGCAGTATTTT
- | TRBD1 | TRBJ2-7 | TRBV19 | CASSIGQGAAYEQYF | TGTGCCAGTAGTATTGGACAGGGGGCTGCCTACGAGCAGTACTTC
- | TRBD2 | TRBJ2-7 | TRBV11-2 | CATRGGSLEQYF | TGTGCCACCCGCGGGGGATCTCTCGAGCAGTACTTC
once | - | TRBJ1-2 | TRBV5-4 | CASSLQYVTNYGYTF | TGTGCCAGCAGCCTACAGTATGTAACTAACTATGGCTACACCTTC
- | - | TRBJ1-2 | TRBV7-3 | CASSPGNYGYTF | TGTGCCAGCAGCCCCGGTAACTATGGCTACACCTTC
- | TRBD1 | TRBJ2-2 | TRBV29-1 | CSVGQSTGELFF | TGCAGCGTGGGACAGTCGACCGGGGAGCTGTTTTTT
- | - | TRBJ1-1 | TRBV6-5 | CASSGLQGNTEAFF | TGTGCCAGCAGTGGTTTGCAGGGGAACACTGAAGCTTTCTTT
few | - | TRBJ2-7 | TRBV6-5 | CASSYGQPRSYEQYF | TGTGCCAGCAGTTACGGGCAGCCGCGCTCCTACGAGCAGTACTTC
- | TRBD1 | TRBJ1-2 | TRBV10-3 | CAISEGDSLSDGYTF | TGTGCCATCAGTGAAGGGGACAGCTTATCGGATGGCTACACCTTC
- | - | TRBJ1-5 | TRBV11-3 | CASSLSGASPQHF | TGTGCCAGTAGCCTCTCGGGAGCCTCGCCCCAGCATTTT
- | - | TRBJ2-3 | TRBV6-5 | CASSEGRATDTQYF | TGTGCCAGCAGTGAAGGCAGGGCGACAGATACGCAGTATTTT
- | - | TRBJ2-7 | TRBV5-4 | CASGGQSYEQYF | TGTGCCAGCGGCGGCCAGTCCTACGAGCAGTACTTC
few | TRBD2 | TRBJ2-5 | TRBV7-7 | CASSSGRGETQYF | TGTGCTAGCAGTTCAGGGAGGGGAGAGACCCAGTACTTC
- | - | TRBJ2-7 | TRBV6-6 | CASSFIRGTYEQYF | TGTGCCAGCAGTTTCATACGAGGCACCTACGAGCAGTACTTC
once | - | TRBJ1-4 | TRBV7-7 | CASSSRTNEKLFF | TGTGCTAGCAGCTCCAGAACTAATGAAAAACTGTTTTTT
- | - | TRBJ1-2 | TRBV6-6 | CASSSETGYYGYTF | TGTGCCAGCAGTTCAGAGACAGGTTACTATGGCTACACCTTC
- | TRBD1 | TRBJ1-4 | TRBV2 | CASSVNRGNEKLFF | TGTGCCAGCAGTGTCAACAGGGGAAACGAAAAACTGTTTTTT
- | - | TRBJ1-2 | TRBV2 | CASSGWGSRTHKQF | TGTGCCAGCAGTGGGTGGGGCAGCCGGACCCATAAACAATTC
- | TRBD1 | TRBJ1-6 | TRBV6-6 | CASSSLRQGNNSPLHF | TGTGCCAGCAGTTCCCTCCGACAGGGGAATAATTCACCCCTCCACTTT
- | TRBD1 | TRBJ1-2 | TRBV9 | CASSPRTGEKSNYGYTF | TGTGCCAGCAGCCCCCGGACAGGGGAGAAGAGTAATTATGGCTACACCTTC